The next 24 T cell receptor beta chains were all read from a single sample in a study of cytomegalovirus exposure and HLA in healthy donors. This table comes from immunoSEQ multiplex PCR, and its TCRdb copy is limited to in-frame clones, with some not included. The sample has fewer than 90,000 clones, 84% seen once. The sample taken for sequencing was PBMCs. The receptor set was obtained from a woman aged 18-29 years in good health and CMV-seropositive.

The chain employs TRBV9 and TRBJ2-7; possible D gene TRBD2, 6 bases. The germline V gene encodes CDR1 SGDLS and CDR2 YYNGEE. V was trimmed by 0 bases and J by 3 bases, leaving 10 bases between them. This CDR3 is 14 amino acids long. In nucleotides, the CDR3 is TGTGCCAGCAGCGTAGGGTGGGGGGACTACGAGCAGTACTTC. Translating it yields CASSVGWGDYEQYF.

This clone has just a few counts. Within the sample, other DNA sequences also encode this same CDR3. This sequence joins TRBV5-6 and TRBJ2-7; D not certain. The V end was cut by 1 base, the J end by 3 bases, with 2 bases between. This CDR3 region has 11 residues. Looked up from germline, CDR1 is SGHDT and CDR2 is YYEEEE. CDR3 DNA: TGTGCCAGCAGCTTGCACTACGAGCAGTACTTC. Its translation is CASSLHYEQYF.

The genes are TRBV14 and TRBJ2-7; no definite D call. Germline V gene data show CDR1 as SGHDN and CDR2 as FVKESK. The CDR3 has 12 amino acids. V gave up 1 base and J gave up 3 bases, with 4 bases separating them. DNA of the CDR3: TGTGCCAGCAGCCAAGCCAGCTACGAGCAGTACTTC. Protein product: CASSQASYEQYF. The variable domain in full, completed from reference TRBV14 and TRBJ2-7, reads EAGVTQFPSHSVIEKGQTVTLRCDPISGHDNLYWYRRVMGKEIKFLLHFVKESKQDESGMPNNRFLAERTGGTYSTLKVQPAELEDSGVYFCASSQASYEQYFGPGTRLTVT.

This sequence joins TRBV9 and TRBJ2-1, with D possibly being TRBD1 (6 bases). There are 12 residues in the CDR3. Germline V lookup: CDR1 SGDLS, CDR2 YYNGEE. Trimming stripped 0 bases from V and 9 bases from J, with 7 bases between. The CDR3: CASSVGGLEQFF. In DNA, the CDR3 is TGTGCCAGCAGCGTAGGGGGGCTTGAGCAGTTCTTC.

The rearrangement uses TRBV13 and TRBJ2-4, with 8 bases fitting TRBD1. This CDR3 contains 13 residues. Germline V CDR1 and CDR2: PRHDT, FYEKMQ (reference sequence). V lost 4 bases and J lost 7; bases outside the gene matches: 3. The CDR3 DNA follows: TGTGCCAGCAGCTCCGGACAGGGCAACATTCAGTACTTC. It is translated as CASSSGQGNIQYF. Full variable domain (remainder filled in from reference TRBV13 and TRBJ2-4): AAGVIQSPRHLIKEKRETATLKCYPIPRHDTVYWYQQGPGQDPQFLISFYEKMQSDKGSIPDRFSAQQFSDYHSELNMSSLELGDSALYFCASSSGQGNIQYFGAGTRLSVL.

The chain combines TRBV5-1 with TRBJ2-7; possible D gene TRBD1, 6 bases. Per the germline V gene, CDR1 is SGHRS and CDR2 is YFSETQ. This CDR3 comprises 15 residues. The V gene lost 6 bases and the J gene lost 1 base, with 17 bases spanning the gap. The CDR3 here is CASTQGQAVSYEQYF. CDR3 sequence (DNA): TGCGCCAGCACCCAGGGGCAGGCTGTTTCCTACGAGCAGTACTTC. The full variable domain, in which reference TRBV5-1 and TRBJ2-7 provide the parts outside the CDR3, is KAGVTQTPRYLIKTRGQQVTLSCSPISGHRSVSWYQQTPGQGLQFLFEYFSETQRNKGNFPGRFSGRQFSNSRSEMNVSTLELGDSALYLCASTQGQAVSYEQYFGPGTRLTVT.

The chain joins TRBV15 to TRBJ1-2; unclear D gene. Trimming stripped 1 base from V and 10 bases from J, with 13 bases between. This CDR3 is built from 13 residues. Germline V gene lookup returns CDR1 LNHNV and CDR2 YYDKDF (reference sequence). The chain's CDR3 is CATSRGADIVYTF. As DNA, the CDR3 is TGTGCCACCAGCAGAGGGGCCGATATAGTCTACACCTTC.

The chain joins TRBV6-5 to TRBJ2-4; 7 bases are shared with TRBD2. CDR1 MNHEY and CDR2 SVGAGI come from the germline V gene. The CDR3 extends over 12 amino acids. J lost 11 bases, V lost 4 bases, and 5 bases had no gene match. CDR3 coding DNA: TGTGCCAGCAGTTCCTTACGGGGGGTTCAGTACTTC. As protein: CASSSLRGVQYF.

The rearrangement joins TRBV5-1 to TRBJ2-1, with no clear D. The CDR3 consists of 15 residues. Per the germline V gene, CDR1 is SGHRS and CDR2 is YFSETQ. Trimming removed 4 bases from V and 0 bases from J, with 11 bases in between. The CDR3 DNA sequence: TGCGCCAGCAGCCCCGCAGGTGCCTCCTACAATGAGCAGTTCTTC. Residues: CASSPAGASYNEQFF.

The sample holds a few counts of this clone. The same CDR3 can be traced to other DNA sequences in this sample. The genes are TRBV7-2 and TRBJ1-5; TRBD1 aligns across 8 bases. The V gene end was trimmed by 3 bases and the J gene end by 3 bases; junction bases not matched to a gene: 4. The CDR3 sequence is 15 residues long. Germline values: CDR1 SGHTA, CDR2 FQGNSA. Here the CDR3 reads CASSFGQGLNQPQHF. CDR3 sequence (DNA): TGTGCCAGCAGCTTTGGACAGGGTCTCAATCAGCCCCAGCATTTT.

The V and J genes are TRBV4-1 and TRBJ1-1; 8 bases align to TRBD1. The CDR3 sequence is 13 residues long. CDR1 and CDR2 from the germline V gene are MGHRA and YSYEKL. The trim removed 0 bases at V and 10 bases at J, leaving 4 bases unmatched. The CDR3 is CASSQDRTGGAFF. CDR3 DNA: TGCGCCAGCAGCCAAGATCGTACAGGGGGAGCTTTCTTT.

This clone was observed a single time. The J gene is TRBJ2-2, the V gene TRBV28; D unresolved. The germline CDR1 and CDR2 sequences are MDHEN and SYDVKM. The CDR3 extends over 12 amino acids. Trimming left V 5 bases short and J 6 bases short, with 7 bases between. Here the CDR3 DNA reads TGTGCCAGCAGTCCTCCGGCCGGGGAGCTGTTTTTT. Translating it yields CASSPPAGELFF.

The chain has TRBV11-3 and TRBJ1-6; the D gene is possibly TRBD1 (5 bases). The CDR3 has 15 residues. Germline CDR1 and CDR2: SGHNT and YENEEA. Trimming shortened V by 5 bases and J by 0 bases, and 8 bases separated the two germline ends. The CDR3 DNA sequence: TGTGCCAGCAGCCTTGACAGCTCCTATAATTCACCCCTCCACTTT. Its protein is CASSLDSSYNSPLHF.

This clone showed up just once. This chain uses TRBV29-1 with TRBJ2-1; D is unresolved. The ends were cut back, 2 bases at V and 3 bases at J, with 8 bases in the middle. The CDR3 spans 13 residues. Germline CDR1 is SQVTM and CDR2 is ANQGSEA. Written as DNA, the CDR3 is TGCAGCGTTGAACGTGGCAGCTACAATGAGCAGTTCTTC. Protein product: CSVERGSYNEQFF.

The CDR3 region is CASGVTGGPDTQYF. The CDR3 coding sequence is TGTGCCAGCGGTGTCACGGGGGGGCCAGATACGCAGTATTTT. The rearrangement joins TRBV7-2 to TRBJ2-3, with 8 nucleotides matching TRBD2. The germline CDR1 and CDR2 sequences are SGHTA and FQGNSA. V dropped 8 bases and J dropped 4; count of bases not matched to a gene: 8. The CDR3 runs to 14 residues.

V and J are TRBV9 and TRBJ2-2, with TRBD2 matching over 7 bases. This CDR3 spans 15 amino acids. Germline V gives CDR1 SGDLS, CDR2 YYNGEE. V shed 0 bases and J 3 bases; nucleotides not matched to a gene: 2. This chain's CDR3 is CASSVGGGDTGELFF. In DNA, the CDR3 is TGTGCCAGCAGCGTAGGGGGGGGAGACACCGGGGAGCTGTTTTTT.

This chain joins TRBV5-1 and TRBJ2-1; D possibly corresponds to TRBD2 (7 bases). This CDR3 is built from 16 residues. CDR1 and CDR2 from the germline V gene are SGHRS and YFSETQ. Trimming took off 3 bases at V and 3 bases at J, with 16 bases between the two ends. CDR3 bases: TGCGCCAGCAGCTCCGGAGGGGGGGGCAGCTACAATGAGCAGTTCTTC. Translated, it gives CASSSGGGGSYNEQFF. The full variable domain, completed using reference TRBV5-1 and TRBJ2-1, is KAGVTQTPRYLIKTRGQQVTLSCSPISGHRSVSWYQQTPGQGLQFLFEYFSETQRNKGNFPGRFSGRQFSNSRSEMNVSTLELGDSALYLCASSSGGGGSYNEQFFGPGTRLTVL.

The CDR3 reads CASSSDRGYGLEQYF. The CDR3 DNA reads TGTGCCAGCAGTTCCGACAGGGGGTACGGGCTCGAGCAGTACTTC. This sequence joins TRBV7-9 and TRBJ2-7, with 9 bases that match TRBD1. The CDR3 loop spans 15 amino acids. The junction had 12 bases not matched to a gene; V was cut back by 6 bases and J by 6 bases. Germline V gene data show CDR1 as SEHNR and CDR2 as FQNEAQ (reference sequence).

This sequence joins TRBV7-6 and TRBJ2-7, with D unclear. The CDR3 has 12 amino acids. In germline, CDR1 is SGHVS, CDR2 FNYEAQ. V was pared by 1 base and J by 6 bases, with 7 bases between. The DNA of the CDR3 is TGTGCCAGCAGCTTAGTCGACTCCGAGCAGTACTTC. This sequence encodes CASSLVDSEQYF.

The chain carries TRBV7-9 and TRBJ2-3; the match to TRBD2 covers 8 bases. The length of the CDR3 is 17 residues. The ends lost 5 bases at V and 2 bases at J; junction bases unmatched: 12. Germline-derived CDR1 and CDR2 are SEHNR and FQNEAQ (reference sequence). This CDR3 reads CASSPLGAGGNTDTQYF. CDR3 DNA sequence: TGTGCCAGCAGCCCTCTGGGGGCGGGGGGAAACACAGATACGCAGTATTTT. Looking up the rest from reference TRBV7-9 and TRBJ2-3 gives the full variable domain: DTGVSQNPRHKITKRGQNVTFRCDPISEHNRLYWYRQTLGQGPEFLTYFQNEAQLEKSRLLSDRFSAERPKGSFSTLEIQRTEQGDSAMYLCASSPLGAGGNTDTQYFGPGTRLTVL.

The gene calls are TRBV7-3 and TRBJ2-1, with D possibly matching TRBD2 (6 bases). Germline CDR1 is SGHTA and CDR2 is FQGTGA. The CDR3 spans 12 residues. Trimming shortened V by 8 bases and J by 4 bases, and 9 bases separated the two germline ends. The CDR3 DNA follows: TGTGCCAGCGGGCGGGATTACAATGAGCAGTTCTTC. Translated, it gives CASGRDYNEQFF.

The chain uses TRBV23-1 and TRBJ1-5, with D possibly being TRBD1 (5 bases). TRBV23-1 is an ORF, with its function uncertain. The CDR3 spans 17 residues. V shed 1 base and J shed 2 bases, with 15 bases lying between them. The CDR3 protein is CASSQWPWGVGNQPQHF. In DNA, the CDR3 is TGCGCCAGCAGTCAATGGCCTTGGGGGGTTGGCAATCAGCCCCAGCATTTT.

The DNA for the CDR3 is TGTGCCAGCAGCCCCGGGGTGGTCAGGCTATACTCCTACGAGCAGTACTTC. Encoded protein: CASSPGVVRLYSYEQYF. This chain connects TRBV28 to TRBJ2-7; D is possibly TRBD2 (5 bases). The CDR3 is made up of 17 amino acids. CDR1 MDHEN and CDR2 SYDVKM come from the germline V gene. V shed 6 bases and J shed 0 bases, with 21 bases lying between them.

The chain links TRBV4-1 to TRBJ2-5; D gene ambiguous. The CDR3 extends over 14 amino acids. The V gene lost 5 bases and the J gene lost 2 bases, with 12 bases spanning the gap. Germline V gene lookup returns CDR1 MGHRA and CDR2 YSYEKL. CDR3: CASSFGAFQETQYF. The CDR3 DNA reads as TGCGCCAGCAGCTTCGGTGCCTTTCAAGAGACCCAGTACTTC.